This TCR beta chain comes out of a study of early T cells in non-severe SARS-CoV-2 infection listed by TCRdb under 2021. The study in broad terms: TCR sequencing used bulk RNA from unsorted whole blood, so alpha and beta chains could not be paired.

The protocol used for the library was 5' RACE. Sequencer: NextSeq 500. In the TCR library protocol, unique molecular identifiers were attached to individual cDNA molecules to correct for PCR bias and sequencing error. Both TCR alpha and beta chains were sequenced, and tight co-correlation was observed between alpha and beta sequence abundances in each sample. Turning to the authors' computational methods: V gene, J gene and CDR3 annotation of TCR sequences was performed with Decombinator V4. Expanded TCRs were defined as changing significantly between any two time points under a Poisson model with p below 0.0001. Abundances of TCRs were expressed as counts per million after normalisation to the total number of TCRs sequenced in each sample. A search of VDJdb, accessed on 1 November 2021, was run for TCRs annotated to CMV, EBV and SARS-CoV-2, with TCRs annotated for multiple antigens excluded. The raw public reads went through TCRdb reprocessing: fastp at Q25, MiXCR clone calling, in-frame beta chains kept. Entries that share a CDR3 protein sequence are merged under the most common genes and DNA. The V and J calls and clone size come from TCRdb's table, not from the authors' own analysis. For this sample the table gives fewer than 80,000 distinct CDR3 sequences, of which approximately 10% were detected only once. The ten largest clones take up around 13% of the sample.

Set within a cohort of healthcare workers in London, UK, this nested case-control study involved weekly PCR testing of nasopharyngeal swabs along with blood sampling. Healthcare workers were recruited during the week of the UK lockdown, between 23 and 31 March 2020, and followed weekly for up to about 15 weeks. As for this clonotype: Its antigen target is currently unknown. Per-nucleotide qualities are absent, and no much larger clonotype sits a single base away.

Study-level results and caveats: VDJdb matching was skewed toward anti-spike CD8 responses, so virus-specific expansions were likely underestimated and private and CD4 specificities were missed.

This specimen was whole blood, taken at baseline. The TCR comes from an adult who was a healthcare worker with PCR-confirmed SARS-CoV-2 infection or an uninfected control (not recorded which).

The sequenced DNA is TGTGCCAGCAGTCCCTCACGAGGGACCTACGAGCAGTACTTC. Translated, this is CASSPSRGTYEQYF. Recombination linked TRBV6-2 or TRBV6-3 to TRBJ2-7; matching of 5 bases hints at TRBD2 as the D gene. Reading the germline V gene gives CDR1 MNHEY and CDR2 SVGEGT. Inclusive of the bounding cysteine and phenylalanine, the CDR3 is 14 residues long. Only CDR3 DNA remains: 42 bases, in frame from the first base. V drops 5 bases and J drops 2 bases, leaving 13 bases in between.